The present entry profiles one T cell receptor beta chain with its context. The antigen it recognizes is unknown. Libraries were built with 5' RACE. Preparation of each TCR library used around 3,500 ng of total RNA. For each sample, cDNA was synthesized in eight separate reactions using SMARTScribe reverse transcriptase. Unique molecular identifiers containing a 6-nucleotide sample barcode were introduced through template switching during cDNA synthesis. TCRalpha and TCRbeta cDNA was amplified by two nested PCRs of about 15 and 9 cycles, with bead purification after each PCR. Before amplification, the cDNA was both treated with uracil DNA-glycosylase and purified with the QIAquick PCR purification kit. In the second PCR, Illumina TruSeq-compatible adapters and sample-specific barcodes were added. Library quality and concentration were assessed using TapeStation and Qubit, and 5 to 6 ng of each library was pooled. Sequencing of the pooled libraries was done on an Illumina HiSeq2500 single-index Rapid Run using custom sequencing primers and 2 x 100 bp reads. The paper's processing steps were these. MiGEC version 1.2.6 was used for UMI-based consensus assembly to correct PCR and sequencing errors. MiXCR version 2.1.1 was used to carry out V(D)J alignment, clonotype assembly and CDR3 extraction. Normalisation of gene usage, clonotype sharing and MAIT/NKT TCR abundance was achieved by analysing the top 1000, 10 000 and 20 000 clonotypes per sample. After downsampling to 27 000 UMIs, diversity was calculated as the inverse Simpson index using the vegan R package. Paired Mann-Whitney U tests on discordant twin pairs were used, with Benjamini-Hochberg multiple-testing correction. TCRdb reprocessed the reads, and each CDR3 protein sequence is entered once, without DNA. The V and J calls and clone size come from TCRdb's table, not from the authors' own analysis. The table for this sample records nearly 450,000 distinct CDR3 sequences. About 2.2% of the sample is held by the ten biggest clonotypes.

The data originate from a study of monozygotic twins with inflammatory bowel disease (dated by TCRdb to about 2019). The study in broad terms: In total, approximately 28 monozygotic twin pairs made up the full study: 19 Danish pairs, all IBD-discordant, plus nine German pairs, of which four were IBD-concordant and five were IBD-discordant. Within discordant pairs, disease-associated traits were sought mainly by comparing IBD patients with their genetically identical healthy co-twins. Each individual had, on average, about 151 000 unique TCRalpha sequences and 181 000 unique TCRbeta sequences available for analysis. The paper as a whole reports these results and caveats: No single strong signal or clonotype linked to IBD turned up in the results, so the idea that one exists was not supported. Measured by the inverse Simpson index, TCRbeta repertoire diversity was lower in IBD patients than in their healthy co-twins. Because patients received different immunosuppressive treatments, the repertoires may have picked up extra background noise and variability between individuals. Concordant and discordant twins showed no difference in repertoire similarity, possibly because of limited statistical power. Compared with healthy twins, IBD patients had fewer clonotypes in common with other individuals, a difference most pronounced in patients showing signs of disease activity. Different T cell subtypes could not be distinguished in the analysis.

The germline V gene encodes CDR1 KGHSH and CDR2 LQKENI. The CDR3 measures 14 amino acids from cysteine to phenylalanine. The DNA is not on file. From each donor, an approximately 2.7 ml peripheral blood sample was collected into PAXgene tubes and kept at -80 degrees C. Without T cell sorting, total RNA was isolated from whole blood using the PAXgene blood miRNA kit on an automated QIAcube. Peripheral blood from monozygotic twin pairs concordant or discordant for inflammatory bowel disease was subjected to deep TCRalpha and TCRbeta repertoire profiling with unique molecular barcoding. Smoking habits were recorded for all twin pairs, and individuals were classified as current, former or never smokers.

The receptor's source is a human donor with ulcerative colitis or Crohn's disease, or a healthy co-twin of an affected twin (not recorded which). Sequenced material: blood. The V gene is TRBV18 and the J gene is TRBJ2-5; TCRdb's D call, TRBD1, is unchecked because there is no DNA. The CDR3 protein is CASSPRDREETQYF.